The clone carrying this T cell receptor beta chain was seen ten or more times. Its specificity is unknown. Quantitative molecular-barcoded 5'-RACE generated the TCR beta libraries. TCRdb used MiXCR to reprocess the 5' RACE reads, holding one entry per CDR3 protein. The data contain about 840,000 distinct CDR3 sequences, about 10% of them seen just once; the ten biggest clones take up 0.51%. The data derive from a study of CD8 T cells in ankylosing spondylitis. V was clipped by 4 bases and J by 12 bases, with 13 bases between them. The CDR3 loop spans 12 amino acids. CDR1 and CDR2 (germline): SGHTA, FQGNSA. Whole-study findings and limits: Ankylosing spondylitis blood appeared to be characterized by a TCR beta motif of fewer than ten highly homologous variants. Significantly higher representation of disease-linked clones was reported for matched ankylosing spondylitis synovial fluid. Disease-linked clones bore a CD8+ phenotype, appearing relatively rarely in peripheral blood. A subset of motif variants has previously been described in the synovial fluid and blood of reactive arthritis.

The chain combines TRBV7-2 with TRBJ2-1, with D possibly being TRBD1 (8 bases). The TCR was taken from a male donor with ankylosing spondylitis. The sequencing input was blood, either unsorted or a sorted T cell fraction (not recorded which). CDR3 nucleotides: TGTGCCAGCAGCTCGAACAGGGGGGGGCAGTTCTTC. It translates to CASSSNRGGQFF.